Sequencing of this T cell receptor (beta chain) was carried out in a study of blood T cell repertoires in COVID-19. The overall study: Whether acute or convalescent, the COVID-19 samples came from the United States, Italy and Spain. PBMCs, B-cell-depleted T cells, or T cells provided the cDNA or gDNA that made up the material.

The CDR3 is 13 amino acids. Trimming shortened V by 2 bases and J by 8 bases, and 11 bases separated the two germline ends. Germline lookup yields CDR1 SGHTA and CDR2 FQGTGA. Original methodology: Estimates of nucleated cell counts were drawn from the amplification of reference gene primers. TCRdb's copy holds only in-frame clones and misses some; the assay was immunoSEQ multiplex PCR. The V and J calls and clone size come from that table; D and trimming were worked out from the DNA. The data show around 290,000 clones, roughly 91% seen once. This chain links TRBV7-3 with TRBJ2-3; D ambiguous. This sequence was found in a man aged 40-55 years with acute or convalescent COVID-19. Sequenced: peripheral blood. Here the CDR3 reads CASSLSTSGTQYF. The CDR3 nucleotides read TGTGCCAGCAGCTTATCTACCTCGGGTACGCAGTATTTT. Complete variable domain (other parts from reference TRBV7-3 and TRBJ2-3): GAGVSQTPSNKVTEKGKYVELRCDPISGHTALYWYRQSLGQGPEFLIYFQGTGAADDSGLPNDRFFAVRPEGSVSTLKIQRTERGDSAVYLCASSLSTSGTQYFGPGTRLTVL.